These 23 T cell receptor beta chains were all obtained from the same sample, sequenced in a study of shared clonotypes between healthy human individuals. The method was immunoSEQ multiplex PCR; TCRdb's version includes in-frame clones alone and lacks a portion of them. The sample records roughly 1,100,000 clones, 65% to 75% being singletons. The sample taken for sequencing was memory CD4+ T cells sorted from blood. Subset noted: CD45RA-negative fraction. The receptors stem from a man between 18 and 35 years old in good health.

There are a few counts of this clone. The chain is built from TRBV19 and TRBJ2-7; TRBD1 matches 9 bases. This CDR3 comprises 15 residues. CDR1 is LNHDA and CDR2 is SQIVND in the germline V gene (reference sequence). After removal of 5 bases from V and 7 bases from J, the junction contained 12 bases not matched to a gene. The CDR3 sequence is CASSLQGQGWVEQYF. CDR3 sequence (DNA): TGTGCCAGTAGTCTCCAGGGACAGGGTTGGGTGGAGCAGTACTTC.

V is TRBV11-3 and J is TRBJ2-3; D possibly corresponds to TRBD1 (7 bases). The V gene lost 5 bases and the J gene lost 4 bases, with 13 bases spanning the gap. CDR1 and CDR2 from the germline V gene are SGHNT and YENEEA. The CDR3 runs to 14 residues. This chain's CDR3 is CASSPQGGPDTQYF. In DNA, the CDR3 is TGTGCCAGCAGCCCGCAGGGGGGCCCAGATACGCAGTATTTT.

V and J are TRBV28 and TRBJ1-6, with TRBD1 matching over 11 bases. The CDR3 runs to 14 residues. V trimming: 6 bases; J trimming: 9 bases; junction bases outside the gene matches: 4. The germline CDR1 and CDR2 sequences are MDHEN and SYDVKM. Written as DNA, the CDR3 is TGTGCCAGCAGCCGCGGACAGGGGGCTTCACCCCTCCACTTT. Protein product: CASSRGQGASPLHF.

The chain employs TRBV6-5 and TRBJ2-5; D is ambiguous. TRBJ2-7 matches the DNA end more closely, so the J call is doubtful. The CDR3 has 11 amino acids. Germline V gene data show CDR1 as MNHEY and CDR2 as SVGAGI. The CDR3 reads CASSYLYEQYF. CDR3 coding DNA: TGTGCCAGCAGTTACTTATACGAGCAGTACTTC.

This rearrangement joins TRBV28 to TRBJ2-7; D may be TRBD1 (5 bases). Germline V gene data show CDR1 as MDHEN and CDR2 as SYDVKM. The CDR3 runs to 12 residues. The ends were cut back, 10 bases at V and 2 bases at J, with 12 bases in the middle. The DNA of the CDR3 is TGTGCCACCCAGGGAATCGCCTACGAGCAGTACTTC. It is translated as CATQGIAYEQYF.

The chain employs TRBV9 and TRBJ2-6; D not certain. Germline V lookup: CDR1 SGDLS, CDR2 YYNGEE. This CDR3 contains 14 residues. Deletions cut 6 bases from V and 0 bases from J, with 7 bases between. The CDR3 is CASNTGSGANVLTF. Here the CDR3 DNA reads TGTGCCAGCAATACGGGCTCTGGGGCCAACGTCCTGACTTTC.

This clone occurred a few times. The V call is TRBV7-2, the J call TRBJ2-7; 10 positions agree with TRBD2. J gave up 4 bases and V 6 bases, and 9 bases lay outside the gene matches. Germline V gene sequence: CDR1 SGHTA, CDR2 FQGNSA. This CDR3 contains 15 residues. The DNA for the CDR3 is TGTGCCAGCAGGGTTACCAGCGGGGGGGCTTACGAGCAGTACTTC. As protein: CASRVTSGGAYEQYF.

The gene calls are TRBV5-1 and TRBJ2-2, with D possibly being TRBD1 (5 bases). This CDR3 has 14 residues. Germline V gene data show CDR1 as SGHRS and CDR2 as YFSETQ. V lost 4 bases and J 4 bases, leaving 11 bases between the germline ends. The CDR3 loop reads CASSGAVFTGELFF. The CDR3 region has the DNA TGCGCCAGCAGCGGGGCAGTCTTCACCGGGGAGCTGTTTTTT. Full variable domain (missing parts from reference TRBV5-1 and TRBJ2-2): KAGVTQTPRYLIKTRGQQVTLSCSPISGHRSVSWYQQTPGQGLQFLFEYFSETQRNKGNFPGRFSGRQFSNSRSEMNVSTLELGDSALYLCASSGAVFTGELFFGEGSRLTVL.

CDR3 in amino acids: CASSVNGGRATDTQYF. The CDR3 DNA sequence: TGTGCCAGCAGTGTTAACGGCGGGAGGGCCACAGATACGCAGTATTTT. The V and J genes are TRBV2 and TRBJ2-3; 9 nucleotides match TRBD2. The junction had 7 bases not matched to a gene; V was cut back by 4 bases and J by 2 bases. The CDR3 consists of 16 residues. Germline V gene data show CDR1 as SNHLY and CDR2 as FYNNEI.

The gene calls are TRBV4-3 and TRBJ1-4, with TRBD1 matching 8 bases. Trimming cost V 5 bases and J 8 bases; bases outside gene matches: 7. This CDR3 contains 14 residues. Germline-derived CDR1 and CDR2 are LGHNA and YSLEER. Written as DNA, the CDR3 is TGCGCCAGCAGCTCTGGGACAGGCGAAGAAAAACTGTTTTTT. Translating it yields CASSSGTGEEKLFF.

J is TRBJ1-4 and V is TRBV15; TRBD1 matches 7 bases. CDR3 size: 15 residues. Germline trimming cut 0 bases from V and 14 bases from J; bases unmatched to any gene: 12. Germline V gives CDR1 LNHNV, CDR2 YYDKDF (reference sequence). This CDR3 is CATSRDGQAGGGLFF. DNA of the CDR3: TGTGCCACCAGCAGAGATGGACAGGCCGGAGGGGGCCTGTTTTTT.

Here the CDR3 DNA reads TGCGCCAGCAGTGTTGAGTTCGTGAACACTGAAGCTTTCTTT. Encoded protein: CASSVEFVNTEAFF. The chain employs TRBV10-2 and TRBJ1-1, with D unclear. Germline values: CDR1 WSHSY, CDR2 SAAADI. The CDR3 totals 14 residues. V shed 4 bases and J shed 0 bases, with 9 bases lying between them.

The chain recombines TRBV6-6 with TRBJ2-1; D is ambiguous. CDR3 size: 13 residues. Germline V gene lookup returns CDR1 MNHNY and CDR2 SVGAGI (reference sequence). V gave up 2 bases and J gave up 8 bases, with 10 bases separating them. The CDR3 DNA sequence: TGTGCCAGCAGTTACGGTGTTAGCTATGAGCAGTTCTTC. It encodes CASSYGVSYEQFF.

This chain's CDR3 is CASNKGRDSYEQYF. In DNA form, the CDR3 reads TGTGCCAGTAACAAGGGCAGGGATTCCTACGAGCAGTACTTC. The chain combines TRBV19 with TRBJ2-7, with D possibly being TRBD1 (5 bases). V lost 7 bases and J lost 1, with 14 bases in between. The CDR3 covers 14 residues. Germline-derived CDR1 and CDR2 are LNHDA and SQIVND (reference sequence).

The chain combines TRBV7-9 with TRBJ2-1, with 8 positions matching TRBD1. The ends lost 6 bases at V and 9 bases at J; junction bases unmatched: 7. This CDR3 region has 13 residues. Germline values: CDR1 SEHNR, CDR2 FQNEAQ (reference sequence). The CDR3 spells CASRIDGQGEQFF. For the CDR3, the DNA is TGTGCCAGCAGGATCGACGGACAGGGTGAGCAGTTCTTC.

The chain uses TRBV19 and TRBJ1-5; D call uncertain. The CDR3 extends over 15 amino acids. Trimming shortened V by 5 bases and J by 3 bases, and 14 bases separated the two germline ends. CDR1 is LNHDA, CDR2 SQIVND, per germline (reference sequence). This CDR3 reads CASSVDGGINQPQHF. The CDR3 DNA follows: TGTGCCAGTAGTGTGGACGGCGGGATCAATCAGCCCCAGCATTTT.

The chain links TRBV25-1 to TRBJ2-3, with 9 bases aligning to TRBD2. This CDR3 spans 15 amino acids. V trimming: 2 bases; J trimming: 5 bases; junction bases outside the gene matches: 5. From germline, CDR1 is MGHDK and CDR2 SYGVNS. The CDR3 DNA reads as TGTGCCAGCAGTGAAGGCGGGAGGGGGGGAGATACGCAGTATTTT. Amino acid sequence: CASSEGGRGGDTQYF.

CDR3 bases: TGTGCCAGCAGCTTTCAAGCGGGAGACACCGGGGAGCTGTTTTTT. Its translation: CASSFQAGDTGELFF. The V gene is TRBV7-9, the J gene TRBJ2-2, with 8 bases fitting TRBD2. Germline trimming cut 3 bases from V and 3 bases from J; bases unmatched to any gene: 3. Germline V gives CDR1 SEHNR, CDR2 FQNEAQ (reference sequence). The CDR3 contains 15 residues.

The rearrangement uses TRBV5-5 and TRBJ2-3, with TRBD2 matching over 10 bases. Germline-derived CDR1 and CDR2 are SGHKS and YYEKEE (reference sequence). CDR3 length: 16 amino acids. J was trimmed by 0 bases and V by 3 bases; bases with no gene match: 4. The CDR3 region is CASSSGTSVSTDTQYF. The CDR3 nucleotides read TGTGCCAGCAGCTCCGGGACTAGCGTAAGCACAGATACGCAGTATTTT.

This clone was detected only once. The rearrangement links TRBV10-3 to TRBJ1-4, with D perhaps matching TRBD1 (5 bases). The germline CDR1 and CDR2 sequences are ENHRY and SYGVKD. The CDR3 consists of 13 residues. The germline V and J ends were trimmed by 4 bases and 6 bases, with 9 bases remaining between them. This CDR3 reads CAISVLRDEKLFF. CDR3 nucleotide sequence: TGTGCCATCAGTGTTCTCAGGGATGAAAAACTGTTTTTT.

This clone was counted only a few times. J is TRBJ1-4 and V is TRBV19; D is unresolved. Germline V gives CDR1 LNHDA, CDR2 SQIVND (reference sequence). Trimming cost V 5 bases and J 7 bases, with 11 bases left between them. CDR3 length equals 13 residues. The CDR3 nucleotides are TGTGCCAGTAGTCTCTCCTCCCCTGAAAAACTGTTTTTT. Translation: CASSLSSPEKLFF.

The V and J genes are TRBV9 and TRBJ1-4, with 7 bases that match TRBD1. With 4 bases clipped from V and 5 bases from J, the junction kept 8 bases outside the gene matches. Per germline, CDR1 SGDLS and CDR2 YYNGEE. The CDR3 length is 15 residues. The CDR3 spells CASSFRQGENEKLFF. In DNA, the CDR3 is TGTGCCAGCAGCTTCAGACAGGGTGAGAATGAAAAACTGTTTTTT.

The chain couples TRBV6-5 to TRBJ2-7; TRBD1 matches 9 bases. CDR3 length: 15 amino acids. Germline lookup yields CDR1 MNHEY and CDR2 SVGAGI. Losses at the gene ends were 5 bases for V and 7 bases for J; bases not matched to a gene: 12. CDR3 nucleotides: TGTGCCAGCAGTAGAGCTCAACAGGGGGCGATGGAGCAGTACTTC. It translates to CASSRAQQGAMEQYF.